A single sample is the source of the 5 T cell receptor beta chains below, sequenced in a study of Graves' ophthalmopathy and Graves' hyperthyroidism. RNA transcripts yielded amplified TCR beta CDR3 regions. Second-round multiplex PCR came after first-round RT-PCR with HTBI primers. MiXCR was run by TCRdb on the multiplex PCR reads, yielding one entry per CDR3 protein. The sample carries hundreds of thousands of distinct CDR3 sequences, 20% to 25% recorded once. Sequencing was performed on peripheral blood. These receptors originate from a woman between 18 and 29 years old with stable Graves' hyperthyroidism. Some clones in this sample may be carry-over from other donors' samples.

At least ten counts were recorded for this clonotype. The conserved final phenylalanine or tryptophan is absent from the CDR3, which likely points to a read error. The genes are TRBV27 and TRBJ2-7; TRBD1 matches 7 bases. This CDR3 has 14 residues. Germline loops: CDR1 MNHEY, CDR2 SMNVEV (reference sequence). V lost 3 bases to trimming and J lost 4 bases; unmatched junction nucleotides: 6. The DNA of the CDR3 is TGTGCCAGCAGTTTTTGGGCAGGGGGTTACGAGCAGTACTCC. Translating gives CASSFWAGGYEQYS.

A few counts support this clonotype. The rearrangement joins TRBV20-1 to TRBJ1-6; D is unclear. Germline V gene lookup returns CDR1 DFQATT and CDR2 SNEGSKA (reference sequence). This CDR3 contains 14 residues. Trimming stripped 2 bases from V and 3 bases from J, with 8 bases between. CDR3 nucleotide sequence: TGCAGTGCTAGACGGGAGATCTATAATTCACCCCTCCACTTT. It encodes CSARREIYNSPLHF.

The CDR3 DNA reads as TGTGCCAGCTCACCCGGCGGGACAGGGGTAAACACTGAAGCTTTCTTT. This codes for CASSPGGTGVNTEAFF. This rearrangement joins TRBV18 to TRBJ1-1; 10 nucleotides match TRBD1. After removal of 3 bases from V and 2 bases from J, the junction contained 6 bases not matched to a gene. The CDR3 has 16 amino acids. The germline CDR1 and CDR2 sequences are KGHSH and LQKENI.

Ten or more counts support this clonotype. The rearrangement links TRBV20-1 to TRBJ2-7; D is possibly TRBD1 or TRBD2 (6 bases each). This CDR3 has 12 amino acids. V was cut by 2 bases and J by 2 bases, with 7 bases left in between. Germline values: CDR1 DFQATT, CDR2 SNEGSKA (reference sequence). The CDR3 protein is CSARRGAYEQYF. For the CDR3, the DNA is TGCAGTGCTAGAAGGGGGGCCTACGAGCAGTACTTC.

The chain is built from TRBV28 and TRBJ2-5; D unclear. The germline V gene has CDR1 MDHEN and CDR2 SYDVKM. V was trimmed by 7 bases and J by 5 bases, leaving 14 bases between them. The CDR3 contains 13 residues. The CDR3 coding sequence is TGTGCCAGCACCGCACGTGGGGATGAGACCCAGTACTTC. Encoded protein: CASTARGDETQYF. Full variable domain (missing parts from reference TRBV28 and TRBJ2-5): DVKVTQSSRYLVKRTGEKVFLECVQDMDHENMFWYRQDPGLGLRLIYFSYDVKMKEKGDIPEGYSVSREKKERFSLILESASTNQTSMYLCASTARGDETQYFGPGTRLLVL.